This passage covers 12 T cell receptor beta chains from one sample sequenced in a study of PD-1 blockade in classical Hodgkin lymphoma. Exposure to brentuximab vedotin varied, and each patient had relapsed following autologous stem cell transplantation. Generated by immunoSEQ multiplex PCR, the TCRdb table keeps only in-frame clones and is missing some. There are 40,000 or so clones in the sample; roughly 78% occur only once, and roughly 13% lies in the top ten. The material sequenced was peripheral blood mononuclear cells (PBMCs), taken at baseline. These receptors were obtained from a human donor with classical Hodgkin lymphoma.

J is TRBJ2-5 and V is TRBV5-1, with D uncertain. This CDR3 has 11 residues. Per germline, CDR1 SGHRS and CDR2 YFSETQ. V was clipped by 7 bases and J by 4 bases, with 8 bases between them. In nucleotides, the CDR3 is TGCGCCAGCGGGCCGGGAGAGACCCAGTACTTC. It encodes CASGPGETQYF.

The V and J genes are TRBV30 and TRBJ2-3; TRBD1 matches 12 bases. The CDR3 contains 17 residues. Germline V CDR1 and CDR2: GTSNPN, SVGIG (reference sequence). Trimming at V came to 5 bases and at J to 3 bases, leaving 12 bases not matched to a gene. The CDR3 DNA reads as TGTGCCTGGTGGGACAGGGGGCGCTGGGGGGCTACAGATACGCAGTATTTT. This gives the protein CAWWDRGRWGATDTQYF.

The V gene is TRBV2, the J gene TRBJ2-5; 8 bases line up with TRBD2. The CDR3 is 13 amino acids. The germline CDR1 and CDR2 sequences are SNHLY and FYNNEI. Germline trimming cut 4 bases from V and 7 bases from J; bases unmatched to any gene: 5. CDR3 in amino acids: CASSAALAVTQYF. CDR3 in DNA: TGTGCCAGCAGTGCCGCACTAGCGGTGACCCAGTACTTC.

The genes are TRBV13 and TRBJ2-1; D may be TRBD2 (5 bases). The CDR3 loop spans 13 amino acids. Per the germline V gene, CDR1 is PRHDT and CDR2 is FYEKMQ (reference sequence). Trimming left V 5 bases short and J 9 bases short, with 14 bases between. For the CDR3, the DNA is TGTGCCAGCAGCCTAACGAGGGCCGCTGAGCAGTTCTTC. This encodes CASSLTRAAEQFF.

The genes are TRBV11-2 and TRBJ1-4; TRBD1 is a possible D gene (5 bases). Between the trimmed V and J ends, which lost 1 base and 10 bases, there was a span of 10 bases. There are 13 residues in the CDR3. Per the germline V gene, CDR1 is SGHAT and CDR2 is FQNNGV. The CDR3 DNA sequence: TGTGCCAGCAGCTTAGGCAGGGAGGGAAAACTGTTTTTT. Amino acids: CASSLGREGKLFF. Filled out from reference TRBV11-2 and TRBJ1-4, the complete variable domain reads EAGVAQSPRYKIIEKRQSVAFWCNPISGHATLYWYQQILGQGPKLLIQFQNNGVVDDSQLPKDRFSAERLKGVDSTLKIQPAKLEDSAVYLCASSLGREGKLFFGSGTQLSVL.

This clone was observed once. In DNA form, the CDR3 reads TGTGCCAGCAGTGGAGCGGTAGGGTTTGCCAATCAGCCCCAGCATTTT. Its protein is CASSGAVGFANQPQHF. The gene calls are TRBV6-1 and TRBJ1-5, with D unclear. This CDR3 contains 16 residues. Germline loops: CDR1 MNHNS, CDR2 SASEGT. Trimming shortened V by 4 bases and J by 3 bases, and 16 bases separated the two germline ends.

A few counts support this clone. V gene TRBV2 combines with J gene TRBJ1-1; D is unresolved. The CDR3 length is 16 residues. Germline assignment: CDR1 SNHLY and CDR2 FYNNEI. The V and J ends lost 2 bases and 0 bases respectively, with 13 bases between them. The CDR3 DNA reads TGTGCCAGCAGTGAAATGGTCGGACCTATGAACACTGAAGCTTTCTTT. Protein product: CASSEMVGPMNTEAFF.

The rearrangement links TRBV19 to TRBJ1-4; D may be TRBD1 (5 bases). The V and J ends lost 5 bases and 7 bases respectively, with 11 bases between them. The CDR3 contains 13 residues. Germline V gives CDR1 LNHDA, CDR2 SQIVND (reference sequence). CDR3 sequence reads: CASSRERGEKLFF. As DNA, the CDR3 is TGTGCCAGTAGTCGCGAAAGGGGTGAAAAACTGTTTTTT.

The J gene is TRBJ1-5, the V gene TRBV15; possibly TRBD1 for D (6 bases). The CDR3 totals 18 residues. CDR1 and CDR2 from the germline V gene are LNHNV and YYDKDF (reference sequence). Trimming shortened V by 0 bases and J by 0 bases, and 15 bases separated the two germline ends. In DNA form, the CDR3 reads TGTGCCACCAGCAGAGACGCAGGGGCTCCATATAGCAATCAGCCCCAGCATTTT. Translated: CATSRDAGAPYSNQPQHF.

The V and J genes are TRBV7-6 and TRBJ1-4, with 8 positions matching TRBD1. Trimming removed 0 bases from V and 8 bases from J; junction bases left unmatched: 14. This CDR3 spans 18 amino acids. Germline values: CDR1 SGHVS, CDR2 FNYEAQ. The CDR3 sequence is CASSLALGQVVKGEKLFF. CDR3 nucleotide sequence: TGTGCCAGCAGCTTAGCTTTGGGACAGGTCGTGAAGGGGGAAAAACTGTTTTTT. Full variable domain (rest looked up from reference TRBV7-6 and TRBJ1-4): GAGVSQSPRYKVTKRGQDVALRCDPISGHVSLYWYRQALGQGPEFLTYFNYEAQQDKSGLPNDRFSAERPEGSISTLTIQRTEQRDSAMYRCASSLALGQVVKGEKLFFGSGTQLSVL.

CDR3 nucleotides: TGTGCCAGCACCCTATCCGGAAGCCTCGCGCAGTATTTT. This translates into CASTLSGSLAQYF. The rearrangement uses TRBV27 and TRBJ2-3; D is uncertain. The CDR3 contains 13 residues. Germline V lookup: CDR1 MNHEY, CDR2 SMNVEV (reference sequence). The V and J ends lost 7 bases and 10 bases respectively, with 18 bases between them.

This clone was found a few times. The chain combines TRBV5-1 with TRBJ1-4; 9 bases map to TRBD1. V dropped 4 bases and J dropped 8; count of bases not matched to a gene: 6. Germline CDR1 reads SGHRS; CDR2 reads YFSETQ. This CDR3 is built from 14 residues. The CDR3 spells CASSPGTGLEKLFF. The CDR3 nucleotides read TGCGCCAGCAGCCCCGGGACAGGGCTGGAAAAACTGTTTTTT. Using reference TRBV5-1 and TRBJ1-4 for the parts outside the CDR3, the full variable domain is KAGVTQTPRYLIKTRGQQVTLSCSPISGHRSVSWYQQTPGQGLQFLFEYFSETQRNKGNFPGRFSGRQFSNSRSEMNVSTLELGDSALYLCASSPGTGLEKLFFGSGTQLSVL.